What follows are 27 T cell receptor beta chains derived from one specimen sequenced in a study of cytomegalovirus exposure and HLA in healthy donors. Clones were sequenced by immunoSEQ multiplex PCR, and TCRdb holds only the in-frame ones, with some missing. Seen here are 180,000 or so clones, approximately 87% observed once, and the top ten hold approximately 1.4%. Sequencing used PBMCs. The receptor source for this set is a woman aged 25 to 39 in good health and CMV-seronegative.

The chain links TRBV7-9 to TRBJ2-3; TRBD1 matches 9 bases. The V segment lost 4 bases and the J segment 5 bases; nucleotides outside the gene matches: 7. The CDR3 runs to 15 residues. Germline CDR1 SEHNR, CDR2 FQNEAQ (reference sequence). CDR3 sequence: CASSYRDRVGDTQYF. Written as DNA, the CDR3 is TGTGCCAGCAGCTACCGGGACAGGGTAGGAGATACGCAGTATTTT.

The chain has TRBV27 and TRBJ2-1; TRBD2 aligns across 8 bases. The CDR3 sequence is 16 residues long. CDR1 is MNHEY and CDR2 is SMNVEV in the germline V gene (reference sequence). J gave up 3 bases and V 0 bases, and 4 bases lay outside the gene matches. CDR3 nucleotides: TGTGCCAGCAGTTTATCCATAGCGGGGAGCTACAATGAGCAGTTCTTC. Its translation: CASSLSIAGSYNEQFF.

The V and J genes are TRBV5-1 and TRBJ1-1; TRBD1 matches 7 bases. The J segment lost 3 bases and the V segment lost 4 bases, leaving 6 bases of the junction unmatched. Germline assignment: CDR1 SGHRS and CDR2 YFSETQ. The CDR3 spans 14 residues. CDR3 residues: CASSPRGADTEAFF. The CDR3 DNA reads TGCGCCAGCAGCCCCAGGGGGGCGGACACTGAAGCTTTCTTT.

The chain couples TRBV2 to TRBJ2-2, with 7 bases lining up with TRBD2. Germline CDR1 reads SNHLY; CDR2 reads FYNNEI. The length of the CDR3 is 14 residues. V was clipped by 9 bases and J by 3 bases; unmatched bases: 7. Here the CDR3 DNA reads TGTGCCAGGGGCTCCCGGGGGGACACCGGGGAGCTGTTTTTT. Its protein is CARGSRGDTGELFF.

Of note for this clone: Other nucleotide sequences in the sample specify the same CDR3. The chain recombines TRBV10-3 with TRBJ1-4; perhaps TRBD1 as D (5 bases). Trimming shortened V by 10 bases and J by 5 bases, and 14 bases separated the two germline ends. The CDR3 contains 13 residues. CDR1 and CDR2 (germline): ENHRY, SYGVKD. The CDR3 spells CATRQSLNEKLFF. The CDR3 DNA is TGTGCCACCCGACAGAGCCTAAATGAAAAACTGTTTTTT.

Here the CDR3 reads CASSLQLSEEQYF. The CDR3 coding sequence is TGTGCCAGCAGCCTTCAGCTATCGGAGGAGCAGTACTTC. V and J are TRBV6-6 and TRBJ2-7; D not resolved. The germline V gene has CDR1 MNHNY and CDR2 SVGAGI (reference sequence). Trimming left V 6 bases short and J 7 bases short, with 16 bases between. This CDR3 is built from 13 residues.

In its sample, this clone was seen once. J is TRBJ1-1 and V is TRBV11-2; 9 bases are a match to TRBD1. The V and J ends lost 9 bases and 0 bases, in that order; junction bases with no gene match: 5. Germline V CDR1 and CDR2: SGHAT, FQNNGV. CDR3 length equals 14 residues. The DNA of the CDR3 is TGTGCCAGTACAGGGGGCTTACTGAACACTGAAGCTTTCTTT. Translated, it gives CASTGGLLNTEAFF. The entire variable domain, with the rest obtained from reference TRBV11-2 and TRBJ1-1, is as follows: EAGVAQSPRYKIIEKRQSVAFWCNPISGHATLYWYQQILGQGPKLLIQFQNNGVVDDSQLPKDRFSAERLKGVDSTLKIQPAKLEDSAVYLCASTGGLLNTEAFFGQGTRLTVV.

V gene TRBV5-6 combines with J gene TRBJ2-5; no firm D call. CDR3 size: 12 residues. Germline loops: CDR1 SGHDT, CDR2 YYEEEE. V gave up 0 bases and J gave up 5 bases, with 5 bases separating them. CDR3 coding DNA: TGTGCCAGCAGCTTGGGTTCGGAGACCCAGTACTTC. Amino acid sequence: CASSLGSETQYF.

V usage is TRBV19 and J usage is TRBJ2-4; TRBD2 might be the D (5 bases). The V end lost 7 bases, the J end lost 0 bases, and 10 bases lay between the germline ends. CDR1 and CDR2 from the germline V gene are LNHDA and SQIVND (reference sequence). This CDR3 has 14 amino acids. DNA of the CDR3: TGTGCCAGTACGGAGGAGCTAGCCAAAAACATTCAGTACTTC. The encoded protein is CASTEELAKNIQYF.

Of note for this clone: The sample carries other DNA sequences with the same CDR3. This chain links TRBV27 with TRBJ2-2; D remains unclear. CDR3 length: 14 residues. Germline V lookup: CDR1 MNHEY, CDR2 SMNVEV (reference sequence). The ends were cut back, 3 bases at V and 0 bases at J, with 5 bases in the middle. CDR3 sequence (DNA): TGTGCCAGCAGTTTTAGAGCGAACACCGGGGAGCTGTTTTTT. Amino acids: CASSFRANTGELFF.

The chain is built from TRBV9 and TRBJ2-1, with D maybe TRBD2 (7 bases). V was shortened by 2 bases and J by 3 bases, with 12 bases between the two germline ends. This CDR3 has 15 amino acids. Per germline, CDR1 SGDLS and CDR2 YYNGEE. In DNA form, the CDR3 reads TGTGCCAGCAGCGTTATCGGGGGGCACTACAATGAGCAGTTCTTC. It translates to CASSVIGGHYNEQFF.

The chain uses TRBV11-2 and TRBJ2-7; TRBD2 agrees at 9 bases. In germline, CDR1 is SGHAT, CDR2 FQNNGV. There are 16 residues in the CDR3. V was pared by 5 bases and J by 2 bases, with 10 bases of the junction left unmatched. CDR3 sequence (DNA): TGTGCCAGCAGCCAAGATGAAGGCGGGGGGGCCTACGAGCAGTACTTC. Amino acid sequence: CASSQDEGGGAYEQYF.

The chain employs TRBV10-3 and TRBJ1-6; 9 bases line up with TRBD1. The germline V gene has CDR1 ENHRY and CDR2 SYGVKD. The CDR3 loop spans 14 amino acids. Trimming at V came to 10 bases and at J to 3 bases, leaving 4 bases not matched to a gene. Here the CDR3 reads CATRDRVYNSPLHF. CDR3 coding DNA: TGTGCCACCCGGGACAGGGTCTATAATTCACCCCTCCACTTT.

This chain uses TRBV6-1 with TRBJ2-7, with 8 bases lining up with TRBD2. The V gene end was trimmed by 4 bases and the J gene end by 3 bases; junction bases not matched to a gene: 8. CDR1 and CDR2 (germline): MNHNS, SASEGT. The CDR3 spans 15 residues. The CDR3 sequence: CASSVIAGRGYEQYF. The DNA of the CDR3 is TGTGCCAGCAGTGTTATAGCGGGGAGGGGCTACGAGCAGTACTTC.

The chain combines TRBV19 with TRBJ2-7, with 10 bases identical to TRBD2. Germline assignment: CDR1 LNHDA and CDR2 SQIVND (reference sequence). The V and J ends lost 5 bases and 0 bases, in that order; junction bases with no gene match: 4. This CDR3 has 15 amino acids. CDR3 DNA: TGTGCCAGTAGTTTCCTAGCGGGGGACTCCTACGAGCAGTACTTC. This codes for CASSFLAGDSYEQYF.

This chain links TRBV18 with TRBJ1-4; perhaps TRBD1 as D (6 bases). The CDR3 sequence is 12 residues long. The V end was cut by 4 bases, the J end by 11 bases, with 11 bases between. CDR1 is KGHSH, CDR2 LQKENI, per germline. This chain's CDR3 is CASSLRGYKLFF. The CDR3 region has the DNA TGTGCCAGCTCACTCAGGGGATACAAACTGTTTTTT.

The rearrangement links TRBV5-6 to TRBJ1-2; TRBD1 aligns across 7 bases. The length of the CDR3 is 14 residues. Per germline, CDR1 SGHDT and CDR2 YYEEEE. Trimming removed 8 bases from V and 6 bases from J; junction bases left unmatched: 13. The CDR3 DNA follows: TGTGCCAGTATCGGAACGAGGGGGCGGCATGGCTACACCTTC. Amino acid sequence: CASIGTRGRHGYTF. Based on the CDR3 plus reference TRBV5-6 and TRBJ1-2, the full variable domain is DAGVTQSPTHLIKTRGQQVTLRCSPKSGHDTVSWYQQALGQGPQFIFQYYEEEERQRGNFPDRFSGHQFPNYSSELNVNALLLGDSALYLCASIGTRGRHGYTFGSGTRLTVV.

This chain uses TRBV10-1 with TRBJ2-1; 11 positions match TRBD2. Per germline, CDR1 WNHNN and CDR2 SYGVQD (reference sequence). Trimming took 3 bases from V and 4 from J; bases not matched to a gene: 8. The CDR3 runs to 17 residues. CDR3 amino acids: CASSDDPLAGGYNEQFF. Here the CDR3 DNA reads TGCGCCAGCAGTGACGACCCGCTAGCGGGGGGTTACAATGAGCAGTTCTTC.

The chain has TRBV18 and TRBJ2-7; TRBD1 is a possible D gene (6 bases). The CDR3 length is 14 residues. Trimming cost V 3 bases and J 3 bases, with 12 bases left between them. Germline CDR1 reads KGHSH; CDR2 reads LQKENI. For the CDR3, the DNA is TGTGCCAGCTCACCTTCGACAGGTTACTACGAGCAGTACTTC. Its protein product is CASSPSTGYYEQYF.

This clone showed up many times. CDR3 loop: CASSEGTGGADTQYF. The CDR3 DNA reads as TGTGCCAGCAGTGAAGGGACAGGGGGCGCAGATACGCAGTATTTT. The V and J genes are TRBV6-1 and TRBJ2-3, with 11 bases aligning to TRBD1. The J segment lost 4 bases and the V segment lost 1 base, leaving 1 base of the junction unmatched. Looked up from germline, CDR1 is MNHNS and CDR2 is SASEGT. The CDR3 totals 15 residues.

This sequence joins TRBV5-6 and TRBJ2-7, with D perhaps TRBD1 (6 bases). V was cut by 4 bases and J by 4 bases, with 12 bases left in between. The CDR3 loop spans 13 amino acids. Germline V gives CDR1 SGHDT, CDR2 YYEEEE. CDR3 residues: CASSPTRGYEQYF. The CDR3 DNA follows: TGTGCCAGCAGCCCAACTAGGGGGTACGAGCAGTACTTC.

This clone was recorded a few times. The rearrangement joins TRBV10-1 to TRBJ2-5; D unclear. The CDR3 has 14 residues. Trimming stripped 2 bases from V and 7 bases from J, with 14 bases between. Germline CDR1 is WNHNN and CDR2 is SYGVQD (reference sequence). The CDR3 region is CASSEKKFIGTQYF. The CDR3 DNA reads TGCGCCAGCAGTGAGAAGAAATTCATCGGGACCCAGTACTTC.

The chain employs TRBV20-1 and TRBJ2-7; TRBD1 matches 7 bases. The germline gives CDR1 DFQATT, CDR2 SNEGSKA (reference sequence). Trimming took 6 bases from V and 5 from J; bases not matched to a gene: 4. This CDR3 comprises 11 residues. This CDR3 reads CSAWGQNEQYF. CDR3 nucleotide sequence: TGCAGTGCATGGGGACAGAACGAGCAGTACTTC.

J is TRBJ1-2 and V is TRBV7-8; 9 bases are a match to TRBD1. The germline CDR1 and CDR2 sequences are SGHVS and FQNEAQ. The CDR3 contains 17 residues. V dropped 5 bases and J dropped 2; count of bases not matched to a gene: 12. Here the CDR3 DNA reads TGTGCCAGCAGCCGTAAACAGGGGGCCGGATTAAACTATGGCTACACCTTC. Translating gives CASSRKQGAGLNYGYTF.

The CDR3 region is CATASGSAGNTIYF. The CDR3 nucleotides are TGTGCCACCGCCTCAGGGTCGGCGGGAAACACCATATATTTT. The chain joins TRBV6-5 to TRBJ1-3, with D maybe TRBD1 (5 bases). Germline CDR1 reads MNHEY; CDR2 reads SVGAGI. Deletions cut 10 bases from V and 4 bases from J, with 17 bases between. The CDR3 covers 14 residues.

CDR3 amino acids: CASRGGGGALEQYF. The CDR3 DNA follows: TGTGCCAGCAGGGGGGGAGGGGGTGCGCTCGAGCAGTACTTC. The chain uses TRBV2 and TRBJ2-7, with D maybe TRBD2 (7 bases). Germline CDR1 and CDR2: SNHLY and FYNNEI. V was trimmed by 6 bases and J by 6 bases, leaving 18 bases between them. This CDR3 has 14 residues.

The chain recombines TRBV7-9 with TRBJ1-1; 7 bases map to TRBD1. V lost 6 bases, J lost 11 bases, and 12 bases stayed unmatched. Per germline, CDR1 SEHNR and CDR2 FQNEAQ (reference sequence). The CDR3 runs to 13 residues. DNA for the CDR3: TGTGCCAGCAGACACGAAACAGGGGTTTGGGCTTTCTTT. Encoded protein: CASRHETGVWAFF.